The clone carrying this T cell receptor (beta chain) has a handful of counts. Its cognate antigen is unknown. The data stem from a study of cytomegalovirus exposure and HLA in healthy donors. PCR was performed using 60 Vbeta and 13 Jbeta primers. The assay was immunoSEQ multiplex PCR, and TCRdb's table has in-frame clones only and misses some. The repertoire holds 130,000 to 150,000 clones, with 55% to 85% as singletons. The J segment lost 5 bases and the V segment lost 4 bases, leaving 6 bases of the junction unmatched. CDR3 size: 15 residues. Germline CDR1 and CDR2: SGHRS and YFSETQ. Points from the study as a whole: In a later analysis, a missense DCLRE1C variant was linked to TCR beta V- and J-gene trimming.

The sample was PBMCs. V is TRBV5-1 and J is TRBJ2-5, with TRBD2 matching 12 bases. This clonotype originated in a man aged 40-49 years in good health and CMV-seronegative. Here the CDR3 DNA reads TGCGCCAGCAGCCGACGACTAGCGGGAGATGAGACCCAGTACTTC. This translates into CASSRRLAGDETQYF. The full variable domain, rest sourced from reference TRBV5-1 and TRBJ2-5, is KAGVTQTPRYLIKTRGQQVTLSCSPISGHRSVSWYQQTPGQGLQFLFEYFSETQRNKGNFPGRFSGRQFSNSRSEMNVSTLELGDSALYLCASSRRLAGDETQYFGPGTRLLVL.